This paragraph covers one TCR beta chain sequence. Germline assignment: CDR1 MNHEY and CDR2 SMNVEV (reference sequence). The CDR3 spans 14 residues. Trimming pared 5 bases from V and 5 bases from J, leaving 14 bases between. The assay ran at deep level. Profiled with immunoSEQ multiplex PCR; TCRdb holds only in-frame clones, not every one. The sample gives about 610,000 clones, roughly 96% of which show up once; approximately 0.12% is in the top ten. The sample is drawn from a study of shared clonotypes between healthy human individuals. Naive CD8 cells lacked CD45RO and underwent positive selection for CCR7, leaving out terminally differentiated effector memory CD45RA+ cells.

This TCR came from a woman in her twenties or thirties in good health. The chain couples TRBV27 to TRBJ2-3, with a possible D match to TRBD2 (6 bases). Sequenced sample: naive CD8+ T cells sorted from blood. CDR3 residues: CASSQDQGGDTQYF. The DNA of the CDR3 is TGTGCCAGCAGTCAAGACCAGGGAGGAGATACGCAGTATTTT.